A selection of T cell receptor beta chains follows, all from one sample in a study of blood T cells in healthy people across ages. TCRdb processed the 5' RACE reads anew with MiXCR; each CDR3 protein has one entry. In the table there are more than 800,000 distinct CDR3 sequences, around 26% of which are singletons. The specimen was blood. All receptors come from a woman over 75 in good health. The CDR3 runs from the conserved cysteine through the conserved F or W. The order of the fields is D gene, V gene, CDR3 protein. D genes are given only for firm matches.

D: -; V: TRBV20-1; CDR3: CSAREVNTGELFF
D: TRBD2; V: TRBV20-1; CDR3: CSARKLAGDNEQFF
D: TRBD2; V: TRBV7-2; CDR3: CASSLSSGGLNEQFF
D: -; V: TRBV15; CDR3: CATSRDRGQETQYF
D: -; V: TRBV6-2/TRBV6-3; CDR3: CASSYSEGAYNEQFF
D: -; V: TRBV12-3/TRBV12-4; CDR3: CASSRDGSNTGELFF
D: -; V: TRBV4-3; CDR3: CASSHSPGENEKLFF
D: TRBD1; V: TRBV10-3; CDR3: CAISARQGNGYTF
D: TRBD1; V: TRBV7-6; CDR3: CASSRTGGGNTGELFF
D: -; V: TRBV18; CDR3: CASLIPGHLSGANVLTF
D: -; V: TRBV9; CDR3: CASSGVGDEQFF
D: TRBD2; V: TRBV20-1; CDR3: CSARGGRRGGRNEQFF
D: TRBD1; V: TRBV7-2; CDR3: CASSLGTGGASQKAFF
D: -; V: TRBV20-1; CDR3: CSARVGTYYEQYF
D: -; V: TRBV10-3; CDR3: CAISEREGALSYNEQFF
D: TRBD1; V: TRBV7-2; CDR3: CASSRTGDIGELFF
D: TRBD1; V: TRBV27; CDR3: CASSSGQVVSGANVLTF
D: -; V: TRBV20-1; CDR3: CSAREQGTEAFF
D: -; V: TRBV5-1; CDR3: CASSLGDNLGYEQYF
D: -; V: TRBV9; CDR3: CASSPRAFFATNEKLFF
D: TRBD1; V: TRBV3-1; CDR3: CASSQDPPGTGAQPQHF
D: TRBD1; V: TRBV10-3; CDR3: CAISESSRDRDTQYF
D: TRBD1; V: TRBV7-9; CDR3: CASSLAGQGTTEAFF
D: -; V: TRBV25-1; CDR3: CASSEPPGGSGLETQYF
D: -; V: TRBV2; CDR3: CVSSVMGQETQYF